The clone carrying this T cell receptor (beta chain) was observed a single time. Its specificity is not known. This sample is drawn from a study of cytomegalovirus exposure and HLA in healthy donors. As for the study in general: The study's early data release held tens of millions of unique TCRs from HLA-typed donors.

General observations from the study: There were over 150 TCR beta chains listed as cytomegalovirus-associated.

The PCR used 60 Vbeta and 13 Jbeta primers. Here immunoSEQ multiplex PCR was the method, and the copy in TCRdb shows in-frame clones only, minus some. The sample contains about 180,000 clones, around 72% of which appear only once. The germline V gene encodes CDR1 SGHTA and CDR2 FQGTGA. The CDR3 sequence is 13 residues long. Trimming at V came to 4 bases and at J to 8 bases, leaving 6 bases not matched to a gene. This clonotype was sampled from a female donor in good health and CMV-seronegative. This rearrangement joins TRBV7-3 to TRBJ2-3; 7 bases match TRBD1. Sequenced input: PBMCs. The CDR3 DNA reads as TGTGCCAGCAGCTCGACAGGGCCGGGTACGCAGTATTTT. This encodes CASSSTGPGTQYF.